What follows is one TCR beta chain and its context. Its cognate antigen has yet to be identified. Per-base qualities were not stored, and no clone one base away is much larger. Donors were approximately 42 systemically healthy Caucasian individuals from Russia aged roughly 6 to 95 years. Each donor gave around 9.9 milliliters of peripheral blood, collected into EDTA-treated Vacutainer tubes. Ficoll-Paque density-gradient centrifugation was used to isolate PBMCs, with at least 6.5 million per sample. Total RNA was extracted from PBMCs with Trizol reagent, with at least 5.5 micrograms obtained per sample. For every donor, an aliquot of PBMCs went through flow cytometry to measure the percentages of naive CD45RAhigh/CD27high T cells. This specimen comes from a study of blood T cells in healthy people across ages (dated by TCRdb to between 2014 and 2016). Concerning the study at large: In model experiments, roughly one uniquely barcoded TCR beta cDNA molecule per two T cells was captured by template switching. Age-related changes in TCR beta repertoire diversity were measured in the study by deep sequencing normalized with unique cDNA molecular identifiers. The donors were split into four age groups: young (average about 16 years), middle-aged (about 40), aged (approximately 59) and long-lived (over 80). For two donors (one aged 18 to 29 and one aged 80 or older), the study analyzed two additional independent replicas of 1 million unique cDNA reads from the same blood draw. To avoid experimental bias, donors of different ages were distributed randomly across sequencing lanes. General findings and caveats noted by the study authors: Observed TCR beta diversity per million T cells fell roughly linearly with age, and a significant reduction was already apparent by age roughly 40. Bulk unsorted PBMC profiling prevented conclusive comparison of naive and antigen-experienced compartments. Compared with the aged group, more naive CD4+ T cells, fewer expanded clones and increased TCR diversity were shown by the long-lived group, suggesting age selection. The CMV infection status of donors was not known, potentially confounding age-related changes in expanded clonotypes. There was a strong correlation between observed TCR beta diversity and the percentage of naive T cells measured by flow cytometry. Estimates of total diversity based on one million sequenced T cells were considered lower bounds and underestimates.

The library came from 5' RACE. The reads were generated on an Illumina HiSeq 2500. A second PCR of roughly 7 to 11 cycles was performed with a sample-barcoded 5' primer and a J-beta primer mix. A unique molecular identifier was introduced onto each TCR beta cDNA molecule by a template-switch 5' adaptor carrying 12 random nucleotides. Each sample yielded at least 2.5 million CDR3-containing paired-end reads. The Mint cDNA synthesis kit, primed by a TRBC-specific oligonucleotide, was used to synthesize first-strand cDNA from all RNA. Following uracil-DNA glycosylase treatment, a first 18-cycle PCR with universal primers M1SS and BC2_uni_R was performed on all cDNA. The paper's data handling went like this. For normalization, 1 million high-quality reads, each with a distinct molecular identifier, were randomly selected from each sample. Instead of being binned into consensus sequences, reads that shared molecular identifiers were thrown out. MiTCR, set to a Q25 quality threshold and the strictest error-elimination algorithm, was used for CDR3 identification, clonotype clustering and error correction. Lower-bound total TCR beta diversity was estimated with a nonparametric unseen species model using Euler transformation. Using fastp trimming at Q25 and MiXCR clonotype assembly, TCRdb reanalyzed the public sequencing data and kept in-frame beta chains. Each CDR3 protein gets just one entry, which takes the most common genes and DNA from the rows behind it. The V and J calls here are based on TCRdb, not the publication. The sample table shows roughly 1,500,000 distinct CDR3 sequences, and 30% to 35% are seen once. The ten largest clones take up 11% of the sample.

CDR1 and CDR2 are drawn from the germline V gene (reference sequence): SGHKS, YYEKEE. The junction carries 11 bases between V and J, which are trimmed by 5 bases and 0 bases respectively. Including the terminal cysteine and phenylalanine, the CDR3 comprises 15 residues. The CDR3 DNA has 45 bases and is translated from base 1. Sequenced material: blood. The origin of this receptor is a woman in her thirties in good health. Recombination joined TRBV5-5 with TRBJ2-2; the D gene is unclear. The CDR3 region reads CASSPWLTNTGELFF. Here is the DNA: TGTGCCAGCAGTCCTTGGCTCACGAACACCGGGGAGCTGTTTTTT.